This passage covers 32 T cell receptor beta chains from one sample sequenced in a study of glioma-infiltrating T cells after dendritic cell vaccination. TCRdb keeps only in-frame clones here, not all; method: immunoSEQ multiplex PCR. Of about 92,000 clones detected, just over 85% appear once; the ten largest clones hold 15% to 18%. The input for sequencing was blood, taken before dendritic cell vaccination. These receptors were obtained from a human donor with glioblastoma.

The gene calls are TRBV10-2 and TRBJ2-7; 10 bases are shared with TRBD1. With V trimmed by 5 bases and J by 5 bases, 6 bases remained unmatched. This CDR3 contains 14 residues. The germline V gene encodes CDR1 WSHSY and CDR2 SAAADI. Here the CDR3 reads CASSPGTGVHEQYF. The CDR3, as DNA: TGCGCCAGCAGTCCCGGGACAGGGGTCCACGAGCAGTACTTC.

J is TRBJ2-2 and V is TRBV7-3; 7 bases agree with TRBD1. The V and J ends lost 6 bases and 4 bases, in that order; junction bases with no gene match: 8. Germline lookup yields CDR1 SGHTA and CDR2 FQGTGA. This CDR3 has 15 residues. The CDR3 coding sequence is TGTGCCAGCAGTTCGACAGGGTCGGGCACCGGGGAGCTGTTTTTT. Protein: CASSSTGSGTGELFF.

In its sample, this clone was seen once. This chain links TRBV6-5 with TRBJ2-6, with D perhaps matching TRBD2 (6 bases). Trimming pared 0 bases from V and 12 bases from J, leaving 12 bases between. The CDR3 has 14 residues. The germline V gene has CDR1 MNHEY and CDR2 SVGAGI. The CDR3 region has the DNA TGTGCCAGCAGTTACTCCGGGGAGGAGGCCGTCCTGACTTTC. This encodes CASSYSGEEAVLTF.

The V gene is TRBV2, the J gene TRBJ1-5; 8 positions match TRBD1. This CDR3 has 15 amino acids. Germline trimming cut 4 bases from V and 6 bases from J; bases unmatched to any gene: 8. CDR1 SNHLY and CDR2 FYNNEI come from the germline V gene. CDR3 nucleotides: TGTGCCAGCAGTGTACTCCAGGGGGCTAGTCAGCCCCAGCATTTT. Translation: CASSVLQGASQPQHF.

CDR3 DNA sequence: TGCAGCGTTGTGGGACAGGGGGCGAGTTACGAGCAGTACTTC. Amino acids: CSVVGQGASYEQYF. The chain employs TRBV29-1 and TRBJ2-7; TRBD1 aligns across 12 bases. The CDR3 sequence is 14 residues long. Trimming at V came to 4 bases and at J to 4 bases, leaving 5 bases not matched to a gene. The germline V gene encodes CDR1 SQVTM and CDR2 ANQGSEA.

This chain connects TRBV28 to TRBJ1-4; TRBD1 aligns across 10 bases. CDR1 is MDHEN, CDR2 SYDVKM, per germline. The CDR3 totals 16 residues. Trimming took 3 bases from V and 6 from J; bases not matched to a gene: 7. DNA of the CDR3: TGTGCCAGCAGTTTCCCCGGGACAGGGGAAGATGAAAAACTGTTTTTT. It specifies CASSFPGTGEDEKLFF. The full variable domain, rest sourced from reference TRBV28 and TRBJ1-4, is DVKVTQSSRYLVKRTGEKVFLECVQDMDHENMFWYRQDPGLGLRLIYFSYDVKMKEKGDIPEGYSVSREKKERFSLILESASTNQTSMYLCASSFPGTGEDEKLFFGSGTQLSVL.

The chain carries TRBV7-3 and TRBJ2-2; 9 bases line up with TRBD1. The CDR3 is 17 amino acids. Per germline, CDR1 SGHTA and CDR2 FQGTGA. V dropped 5 bases and J dropped 6; count of bases not matched to a gene: 13. The CDR3 DNA follows: TGTGCCAGCAGCCGTCCCGGGACAGGGTTCGGGGCCGGGGAGCTGTTTTTT. Translated: CASSRPGTGFGAGELFF.

This clone was observed once. The CDR3 sequence is CASSGTSGGIINEQYF. The DNA for the CDR3 is TGCGCCAGCAGCGGGACTAGCGGGGGGATAATCAACGAGCAGTACTTC. The chain uses TRBV5-1 and TRBJ2-7; the match to TRBD2 covers 15 bases. V shed 4 bases and J 5 bases; nucleotides not matched to a gene: 7. The CDR3 spans 16 residues. Per the germline V gene, CDR1 is SGHRS and CDR2 is YFSETQ.

The chain couples TRBV7-9 to TRBJ2-5; TRBD1 is a possible D gene (5 bases). Trimming took off 1 base at V and 7 bases at J, with 10 bases between the two ends. CDR1 is SEHNR, CDR2 FQNEAQ, per germline (reference sequence). The CDR3 length is 13 residues. CDR3 coding DNA: TGTGCCAGCAGCTTAGGACAGTTTGGGACCCAGTACTTC. Amino acids: CASSLGQFGTQYF.

Here the CDR3 DNA reads TGTGCCAGCAGCTTAGAGACGGGGGGCGCGGGCTACACCTTC. Its protein is CASSLETGGAGYTF. The chain employs TRBV7-2 and TRBJ1-2; a possible D gene is TRBD1 (6 bases). Trimming took off 1 base at V and 8 bases at J, with 14 bases between the two ends. The germline gives CDR1 SGHTA, CDR2 FQGNSA. The CDR3 consists of 14 residues.

V usage is TRBV18 and J usage is TRBJ1-2, with 8 bases lining up with TRBD1. Unmatched junction bases numbered 7, after V lost 6 bases and J lost 4 bases. This CDR3 is 14 amino acids long. Germline values: CDR1 KGHSH, CDR2 LQKENI. CDR3 residues: CASSAGGASYGYTF. CDR3 DNA sequence: TGTGCCAGCTCGGCAGGGGGCGCGAGCTATGGCTACACCTTC.

Regarding this clone: The sample has other DNA sequences that encode this CDR3 too. V and J are TRBV7-3 and TRBJ2-3, with no clear D. Trimming took 2 bases from V and 1 from J, leaving 4 bases between them. The CDR3 has 13 residues. CDR1 and CDR2 from the germline V gene are SGHTA and FQGTGA. This CDR3 reads CASSLLGTDTQYF. The CDR3 DNA reads TGTGCCAGCAGCTTATTAGGCACAGATACGCAGTATTTT.

The V call is TRBV5-6, the J call TRBJ2-5; possibly TRBD1 for D (6 bases). The ends were cut back, 4 bases at V and 0 bases at J, with 16 bases in the middle. CDR3 length equals 16 residues. Germline V gene sequence: CDR1 SGHDT, CDR2 YYEEEE. CDR3 protein: CASSMRIGQYQETQYF. The CDR3 DNA reads as TGTGCCAGCAGCATGCGGATCGGACAGTACCAAGAGACCCAGTACTTC.

V gene TRBV7-8 combines with J gene TRBJ2-7; 7 positions agree with TRBD2. There are 16 residues in the CDR3. Trimming at V came to 2 bases and at J to 3 bases, leaving 10 bases not matched to a gene. The V gene's germline CDR1 is SGHVS and CDR2 FQNEAQ. CDR3 bases: TGTGCCAGCAGCTTATTCGGGAGGAGGGAGGGCTACGAGCAGTACTTC. Protein product: CASSLFGRREGYEQYF.

The chain is built from TRBV5-1 and TRBJ1-4; the match to TRBD1 covers 7 bases. CDR1 is SGHRS, CDR2 YFSETQ, per germline. The CDR3 loop spans 16 amino acids. The V and J ends lost 4 bases and 3 bases, in that order; junction bases with no gene match: 9. The CDR3 reads CASSTTGRSANEKLFF. The CDR3 coding sequence is TGCGCCAGCAGCACGACAGGGCGGTCAGCTAATGAAAAACTGTTTTTT.

The chain uses TRBV21-1 and TRBJ1-2. TRBV21-1 is labeled a pseudogene. The CDR3 loop spans 14 amino acids. Here the CDR3 DNA reads TGTGCCAGCAGCAAACGGTTACCTAACTATGGCTACACCTTC. Its protein is CASSKRLPNYGYTF.

The chain carries TRBV4-1 and TRBJ2-1; TRBD1 might be the D (5 bases). Per the germline V gene, CDR1 is MGHRA and CDR2 is YSYEKL. V shed 4 bases and J shed 8 bases, with 12 bases lying between them. There are 13 residues in the CDR3. The CDR3 DNA sequence: TGCGCCAGCAGCCCCCAGGGTGGCTATGAGCAGTTCTTC. The encoded protein is CASSPQGGYEQFF.

This clone was recorded a few times. The V gene is TRBV7-2, the J gene TRBJ2-5, with a tentative D call TRBD1 (5 bases). Germline assignment: CDR1 SGHTA and CDR2 FQGNSA. The V end was cut by 1 base, the J end by 5 bases, with 11 bases between. The CDR3 covers 14 residues. This CDR3 reads CASSLGQLRETQYF. CDR3 nucleotide sequence: TGTGCCAGCAGCTTAGGACAGCTTCGGGAGACCCAGTACTTC.

The chain uses TRBV7-2 and TRBJ2-1, with no clear D. Trimming took off 6 bases at V and 5 bases at J, with 17 bases between the two ends. The CDR3 extends over 15 amino acids. Germline lookup yields CDR1 SGHTA and CDR2 FQGNSA. The CDR3 spells CASSSPSGRDNEQFF. The CDR3 nucleotides read TGTGCCAGCAGTTCCCCCTCAGGCAGAGACAATGAGCAGTTCTTC.

The V and J genes are TRBV27 and TRBJ2-7; 10 bases align to TRBD2. The germline V gene encodes CDR1 MNHEY and CDR2 SMNVEV (reference sequence). This CDR3 comprises 14 residues. Trimming at V came to 5 bases and at J to 6 bases, leaving 7 bases not matched to a gene. The CDR3 loop reads CASSLAGVGSEQYF. The CDR3 DNA is TGTGCCAGCAGTCTAGCGGGAGTGGGGTCCGAGCAGTACTTC.

Only one count was recorded for this clone. The DNA of the CDR3 is TGTGCCAGCAGACTAGGGACAGTTGCAACTAATGAAAAACTGTTTTTT. Residues: CASRLGTVATNEKLFF. The genes are TRBV7-6 and TRBJ1-4; TRBD1 matches 7 bases. V shed 6 bases, J shed 0 bases, and the junction held 7 bases outside the gene matches. The CDR3 extends over 16 amino acids. The germline V gene has CDR1 SGHVS and CDR2 FNYEAQ.

The chain employs TRBV6-5 and TRBJ1-2, with TRBD1 identical over 10 bases. This CDR3 is 14 amino acids long. CDR1 MNHEY and CDR2 SVGAGI come from the germline V gene. The trim removed 6 bases at V and 4 bases at J, leaving 5 bases unmatched. The CDR3 protein is CASRSTGGSYGYTF. The CDR3 DNA reads as TGTGCCAGCAGGTCGACAGGGGGCTCCTATGGCTACACCTTC.

The genes are TRBV7-2 and TRBJ1-5; maybe TRBD1 (5 bases). The V gene lost 5 bases and the J gene lost 6 bases, with 17 bases spanning the gap. The CDR3 is 15 residues long. The germline CDR1 and CDR2 sequences are SGHTA and FQGNSA. CDR3 bases: TGTGCCAGCAGCACAAAGGGGCAAGGGGCTCAGCCCCAGCATTTT. It specifies CASSTKGQGAQPQHF.

The rearrangement joins TRBV7-8 to TRBJ2-1; the match to TRBD2 covers 9 bases. CDR1 is SGHVS, CDR2 FQNEAQ, per germline. The ends lost 1 base at V and 8 bases at J; junction bases unmatched: 6. CDR3 length: 15 residues. The CDR3 protein is CASSLEASGIDEQFF. The CDR3 nucleotides read TGTGCCAGCAGCTTAGAGGCTAGCGGGATCGATGAGCAGTTCTTC. The full variable domain, in which reference TRBV7-8 and TRBJ2-1 provide the parts outside the CDR3, is GAGVSQSPRYKVAKRGQDVALRCDPISGHVSLFWYQQALGQGPEFLTYFQNEAQLDKSGLPSDRFFAERPEGSVSTLKIQRTQQEDSAVYLCASSLEASGIDEQFFGPGTRLTVL.

The chain carries TRBV5-4 and TRBJ1-3; 11 nucleotides match TRBD1. Germline CDR1 and CDR2: SGHNT and YYREEE (reference sequence). Trimming cost V 4 bases and J 3 bases; bases outside gene matches: 6. The CDR3 spans 16 residues. CDR3 sequence (DNA): TGTGCCAGCAGCACAGGACAGGGGGCGAGTGGAAACACCATATATTTT. As protein: CASSTGQGASGNTIYF.

The chain recombines TRBV6-5 with TRBJ2-2, with 9 positions matching TRBD1. The V segment lost 6 bases and the J segment 3 bases; nucleotides outside the gene matches: 2. Germline V CDR1 and CDR2: MNHEY, SVGAGI. The CDR3 sequence is 14 residues long. CDR3 sequence: CASRGQGDTGELFF. The CDR3 region has the DNA TGTGCCAGCAGGGGACAGGGTGACACCGGGGAGCTGTTTTTT.

The genes are TRBV7-9 and TRBJ1-1; D might be TRBD1 (6 bases). Trimming left V 2 bases short and J 7 bases short, with 11 bases between. The CDR3 sequence is 13 residues long. In germline, CDR1 is SEHNR, CDR2 FQNEAQ (reference sequence). The CDR3 region has the DNA TGTGCCAGCAGCTTAAGGGGGGGTGGTGAAGCTTTCTTT. It is translated as CASSLRGGGEAFF. Together with reference TRBV7-9 and TRBJ1-1, the CDR3 gives the full variable domain: DTGVSQNPRHKITKRGQNVTFRCDPISEHNRLYWYRQTLGQGPEFLTYFQNEAQLEKSRLLSDRFSAERPKGSFSTLEIQRTEQGDSAMYLCASSLRGGGEAFFGQGTRLTVV.

Written as DNA, the CDR3 is TGTGCCAGCAGAACCACAGGGGACCCCTACGAGCAGTACTTC. This codes for CASRTTGDPYEQYF. The V call is TRBV2, the J call TRBJ2-7; 7 bases align to TRBD1. The ends lost 6 bases at V and 2 bases at J; junction bases unmatched: 7. This CDR3 is built from 14 residues. In germline, CDR1 is SNHLY, CDR2 FYNNEI.

The chain has TRBV18 and TRBJ2-5; possibly TRBD1 for D (6 bases). The germline V gene has CDR1 KGHSH and CDR2 LQKENI. The V and J ends lost 2 bases and 1 base respectively, with 17 bases between them. The CDR3 has 17 residues. CDR3 amino acids: CASSPYVLEGGQETQYF. The CDR3 bases are TGTGCCAGCTCACCATACGTCTTAGAAGGGGGCCAAGAGACCCAGTACTTC.

The chain recombines TRBV27 with TRBJ1-2; the D gene is possibly TRBD1 (6 bases). The V gene's germline CDR1 is MNHEY and CDR2 SMNVEV (reference sequence). V was shortened by 2 bases and J by 8 bases, with 12 bases between the two germline ends. This CDR3 region has 13 residues. This chain's CDR3 is CASSLGGATGYTF. The DNA for the CDR3 is TGTGCCAGCAGTTTAGGGGGGGCTACAGGCTACACCTTC.

The chain recombines TRBV29-1 with TRBJ1-1, with D perhaps TRBD1 (5 bases). The CDR3 runs 12 residues. Trimming left V 6 bases short and J 5 bases short, with 13 bases between. Germline V gene sequence: CDR1 SQVTM, CDR2 ANQGSEA. As DNA, the CDR3 is TGCAGCGTGGAGGGGCTAGAAACTGAAGCTTTCTTT. Protein product: CSVEGLETEAFF. The full variable domain, with the rest looked up from reference TRBV29-1 and TRBJ1-1, is SAVISQKPSRDICQRGTSLTIQCQVDSQVTMMFWYRQQPGQSLTLIATANQGSEATYESGFVIDKFPISRPNLTFSTLTVSNMSPEDSSIYLCSVEGLETEAFFGQGTRLTVV.

The chain employs TRBV5-1 and TRBJ1-2; maybe TRBD1 (5 bases). This CDR3 has 14 amino acids. Per germline, CDR1 SGHRS and CDR2 YFSETQ. Deletions cut 7 bases from V and 4 bases from J, with 17 bases between. CDR3 DNA sequence: TGCGCCAGCGGGAGAGGGGAGGAGAGCTATGGCTACACCTTC. Translating it yields CASGRGEESYGYTF.